This T cell receptor beta chain was recovered during a study of blood T cells in healthy people across ages. Study context: Through template switching, about one barcoded beta molecule was captured per two T cells, as measured in model experiments.

This clonotype was observed many times. V lost 6 bases and J lost 3; bases outside the gene matches: 7. This CDR3 comprises 15 residues. Germline V lookup: CDR1 SQVTM, CDR2 ANQGSEA. The use of a sample-barcoded 5' primer and a J-beta primer mix characterized a second PCR of about 6 to 12 cycles. TCRdb ran MiXCR on the 5' RACE reads and lists one entry per CDR3 protein. The sample has 1.5 million to 2 million distinct CDR3 sequences, about 50% seen once. The sample, 7.5 to 10 milliliters of peripheral blood, was drawn from each donor. The TCR comes from a woman aged 35 to 49 in good health. The rearrangement links TRBV29-1 to TRBJ2-5, with 13 bases aligning to TRBD2. The sequencing sample was made of blood. CDR3 nucleotide sequence: TGCAGCGTCGATCGACTAGCGGGGGGTAAAGAGACCCAGTACTTC. Its translation is CSVDRLAGGKETQYF.